This T cell receptor beta chain was recorded in a study of cytomegalovirus exposure and HLA in healthy donors. Primers: 60 Vbeta forward and 13 Jbeta reverse. Assay: immunoSEQ multiplex PCR; the TCRdb copy retains only in-frame clones and omits some. In the table there are over 150,000 clones, 70% to 85% of which are singletons. The CDR3 contains 14 residues. Deletions cut 2 bases from V and 8 bases from J, with 15 bases between. Germline lookup yields CDR1 SGHTA and CDR2 FQGNSA. The sequence derives from a man younger than 45 in good health and CMV-seropositive. Sequencing used PBMCs. The chain is built from TRBV7-2 and TRBJ1-2; the D gene is possibly TRBD1 (6 bases). The CDR3 region is CASSLSGVGGGYTF. The CDR3 nucleotides read TGTGCCAGCAGCTTATCAGGGGTCGGCGGCGGCTACACCTTC.